A selection of T cell receptor beta chains follows, all from one sample in a study of blood T cell repertoires in COVID-19. Clones were read by immunoSEQ multiplex PCR, and TCRdb kept only the in-frame ones, dropping some. This repertoire shows approximately 110,000 clones, just under 90% found once; its top ten account for approximately 1%. Sequenced input: peripheral blood. Source of these receptors: a human donor in a cohort sampled during active COVID-19. Each CDR3 is given with its conserved first and last residue. D genes are given only for firm matches. Some rows mark clone size as missing; the rest say once, few, many or name a class of expanded clone.

d_call clone_size j_call v_call cdr3_nt cdr3_aa
TRBD2 NA TRBJ2-1 TRBV18 TGTGCCAGCTCACCACCGGGACTAGCGTCAAAGCGGTCCTACAATGAGCAGTTCTTC CASSPPGLASKRSYNEQFF
TRBD2 NA TRBJ2-5 TRBV9 TGTGCCAGCAGCCCCCCCATCTTAGCGGGGGGGCAAGAGACCCAGTACTTC CASSPPILAGGQETQYF
TRBD1 NA TRBJ1-5 TRBV6-1 TGTGCCAGCAGTGAGTCAGGGGGCGGACAGCCCCAGCATTTT CASSESGGGQPQHF
TRBD1 NA TRBJ2-7 TRBV19 TGTGCCAGTAGTATTCGACAGGGGGAATTATACGAGCAGTACTTC CASSIRQGELYEQYF
TRBD2 NA TRBJ2-5 TRBV9 TGTGCCAGCAGCGTTTCTCCCGGAGGGCGGGGGTACCAAGAGACCCAGTACTTC CASSVSPGGRGYQETQYF
TRBD1 NA TRBJ2-7 TRBV5-4 TGTGCCAGCAGCCCAGCGGGACAGGGGGGCGAGCAGTACTTC CASSPAGQGGEQYF
TRBD2 NA TRBJ2-3 TRBV7-9 TGTGCCAGCAGCTTAGGAGGACTAGCGGGGAGGATTGATACGCAGTATTTT CASSLGGLAGRIDTQYF
NA NA TRBJ1-6 TRBV7-2 TGTGCCAGCAGCTTACAACTGGGTTTAGGAGCTGGAGATTCACCCCTCCACTTT CASSLQLGLGAGDSPLHF
TRBD1 NA TRBJ1-1 TRBV6-6 TGTGCCAGCACCCTACCGGGACAGGGTGGGGAAACTGAAGCTTTCTTT CASTLPGQGGETEAFF
TRBD2 medium-sized TRBJ2-6 TRBV6-2/TRBV6-3 TGTGCCAGCAGTTACTCGGAGCGGGGGTTCTCTGGGGCCAACGTCCTGACTTTC CASSYSERGFSGANVLTF
NA NA TRBJ1-1 TRBV6-1 TGTGCCAGCAGTGAAGTTTGGGCCCAGGACGGGGTGAACACTGAAGCTTTCTTT CASSEVWAQDGVNTEAFF
NA NA TRBJ2-3 TRBV7-3 TGTGCCAGCAGCTTAAGGGCCTACACAGATACGCAGTATTTT CASSLRAYTDTQYF
NA once TRBJ1-1 TRBV4-3 TGCGCCAGCAGCCAAAGCACAGGGCCGAACACTGAAGCTTTCTTT CASSQSTGPNTEAFF
NA NA TRBJ2-1 TRBV24-1 TGTGCCACCAGTGGAGTGGGGTCCGGGGGCAATGAGCAGTTCTTC CATSGVGSGGNEQFF
NA NA TRBJ1-5 TRBV15 TGTGCCACCAGCAGAGATAGGGGTCAGGGACAGCCCCAGCATTTT CATSRDRGQGQPQHF
NA NA TRBJ1-1 TRBV5-4 TGTGCCAGCAGCTTGGGCCCGAAGGCGGCTGAAGCTTTCTTT CASSLGPKAAEAFF
NA NA TRBJ2-7 TRBV5-6 TGTGCCAGCAGCCAAGCCCCTTACGAGCAGTACTTC CASSQAPYEQYF
TRBD1 NA TRBJ2-7 TRBV12-5 TGTGCTAGTGGGCGCTCACAGGGGGCAGGTTCGTCCTACGAGCAGTACTTC CASGRSQGAGSSYEQYF
NA NA TRBJ1-6 TRBV19 TGTGCCAGTAGTACCCTCGGCTCCTATAATTCACCCCTCCACTTT CASSTLGSYNSPLHF
TRBD1 NA TRBJ2-7 TRBV6-5 TGTGCCAGCTATAAAACCGGGACAGCCGAGCAGTACTTC CASYKTGTAEQYF
TRBD2 NA TRBJ2-7 TRBV10-2 TGCGCCAGCGCACTAGCGGGAGCAGTGCAGTACTTC CASALAGAVQYF
NA few TRBJ1-2 TRBV7-2 TGTGCCAGCAGCTCCCGCCGAGGTCCAGGGAGGCCCTCAAACTATGGCTACACCTTC CASSSRRGPGRPSNYGYTF
TRBD1 NA TRBJ2-5 TRBV7-2 TGTGCCAGCAGCATCGACAGGGCCCGGGTGGAGACCCAGTACTTC CASSIDRARVETQYF
NA NA TRBJ1-1 TRBV18 TGTGCCAGCTCACCCACGGGTCCTGAAGCTTTCTTT CASSPTGPEAFF
NA NA TRBJ2-2 TRBV7-9 TGTGCCAGCAGCTTGGTGTTGGGGGGGCGCAACACCGGGGAGCTGTTTTTT CASSLVLGGRNTGELFF
NA NA TRBJ2-7 TRBV20-1 TGCAGTGCTAGTAGGCGGAGCAACGAGCAGTACTTC CSASRRSNEQYF
NA NA TRBJ1-4 TRBV19 TGTGCCAGTAGTATACAACAGAGAGAGAAACTGTTTTTT CASSIQQREKLFF
TRBD1 NA TRBJ2-7 TRBV3-1/TRBV3-2 TGTGCCAGCAGCCAAGGATATGGGTGGAGGACAGGGTATATTTACGAGCAGTACTTC CASSQGYGWRTGYIYEQYF
TRBD1 few TRBJ1-5 TRBV25-1 TGTGCCAGCAGGGGGACAGGGAATCAGCCCCAGCATTTT CASRGTGNQPQHF
NA NA TRBJ1-6 TRBV18 TGTGCCAGCTCACCACAAGGACTAGATAATTCACCCCTCCACTTT CASSPQGLDNSPLHF
NA NA TRBJ2-1 TRBV15 TGTGCCACCAGCGATATCAACGACAGGCCGCCCCACAATGAGCAGTTCTTC CATSDINDRPPHNEQFF
TRBD2 NA TRBJ2-5 TRBV4-2 TGTGCCAGCAGCCAATCTAGCGGGGGGGCCTACGGGGAGACCCAGTACTTC CASSQSSGGAYGETQYF
NA NA TRBJ1-3 TRBV7-9 TGTGCCAGCAGCCAGTCATTAGCCGGCTCTGGAAACACCATATATTTT CASSQSLAGSGNTIYF
NA NA TRBJ1-3 TRBV11-2 TGTGCCAGCAGCAACCAAGGTCGGGGGGCGGCTGGAAACACCATATATTTT CASSNQGRGAAGNTIYF
NA once TRBJ1-2 TRBV12-3/TRBV12-4 TGTGCCAGCAGACGCAGGGATCTTCATGGCTACACCTTC CASRRRDLHGYTF
NA once TRBJ1-3 TRBV6-1 TGTGCCAGCAGTGAATTCCTGACAGATGGAAACACCATATATTTT CASSEFLTDGNTIYF
TRBD1 NA TRBJ1-2 TRBV6-5 TGTGCCAGCAGGGACAGGGGAATTTCCTATGGCTACACCTTC CASRDRGISYGYTF
NA NA TRBJ2-1 TRBV7-9 TGTGCCAGCAGCTTAATTCTCGCGGGACCAAAATACAATGAGCAGTTCTTC CASSLILAGPKYNEQFF
NA NA TRBJ2-7 TRBV27 TGTGCCAGCAGTTTACTTTCATCGGGGTACGAGCAGTACTTC CASSLLSSGYEQYF
TRBD1 NA TRBJ1-2 TRBV11-3 TGTGCCAGCAGCTTATCGGGACAGGGTTCCCTCCGGGGCTACACCTTC CASSLSGQGSLRGYTF